A selection of T cell receptor beta chains follows, all from one sample in a study of T-cell reconstitution after alpha-beta-depleted transplantation in children. One entry per CDR3 protein, called by TCRdb with MiXCR from the PCR reads. The table includes hundreds of thousands of distinct CDR3 sequences, 18% detected once. The material was PBMCs from the stem cell graft donor, obtained from the stem cell graft. These receptors all come from a human donor who donated a stem cell graft to a child with acute lymphoblastic leukemia. CDR3s include the opening cysteine and the closing phenylalanine or tryptophan. The D gene is left open where the match is weak. The size of a clone is reported for some rows only, either as once, few or many, or as a class for expanded clones.

cdr3_aa	cdr3_nt	v_call	j_call	clone_size	d_call
CASSSVGTSNLLDKNIQYF	TGTGCCAGCAGTTCCGTAGGGACTAGCAACCTTTTAGACAAAAACATTCAGTACTTC	TRBV12-3/TRBV12-4	TRBJ2-4	few	TRBD2
CASSPRTGATDTQYF	TGTGCCAGCAGTCCGCGGACAGGGGCCACAGATACGCAGTATTTT	TRBV27	TRBJ2-3	few	TRBD1
CASSQDPQGISYEQYF	TGCGCCAGCAGCCAAGATCCCCAGGGGATCTCCTACGAGCAGTACTTC	TRBV4-1	TRBJ2-7	few	.
CASSQTGGYGYTF	TGTGCCAGCAGTCAGACAGGGGGCTATGGCTACACCTTC	TRBV3-1	TRBJ1-2	many	TRBD1
CAISSSGGYEQYF	TGTGCCATCAGCTCTAGCGGGGGCTACGAGCAGTACTTC	TRBV10-3	TRBJ2-7	few	TRBD2
CSAGPSVSYEQYF	TGCAGTGCTGGCCCTTCGGTCTCCTACGAGCAGTACTTC	TRBV20-1	TRBJ2-7	.	.
CASSFIGTGVDIQYF	TGCGCCAGCAGCTTTATTGGGACAGGGGTTGACATTCAGTACTTC	TRBV5-1	TRBJ2-4	few	TRBD1
CSARDGGLIGTEQYF	TGCAGTGCTAGAGACGGTGGACTGATAGGGACCGAGCAGTACTTC	TRBV20-1	TRBJ2-7	few	.
CASTGHDWSRREPQHF	TGTGCCAGTACTGGCCACGACTGGTCCCGGCGGGAGCCCCAGCATTTT	TRBV19	TRBJ1-5	.	.
CASSSTGTSGSVSDTQYF	TGCGCCAGCAGCTCAACTGGGACTAGCGGGAGTGTTTCAGATACGCAGTATTTT	TRBV5-1	TRBJ2-3	.	TRBD2
CASSLGGTVPSGNTIYF	TGCGCCAGCAGCTTGGGAGGGACGGTGCCCTCTGGAAACACCATATATTTT	TRBV5-1	TRBJ1-3	few	.
CASIMGERNTGELFF	TGTGCCAGCATCATGGGGGAGAGGAACACCGGGGAGCTGTTTTTT	TRBV5-6	TRBJ2-2	.	.
CASSSWTSGYYNEQFF	TGTGCCAGCAGCTCCTGGACTAGCGGATACTACAATGAGCAGTTCTTC	TRBV9	TRBJ2-1	.	TRBD2